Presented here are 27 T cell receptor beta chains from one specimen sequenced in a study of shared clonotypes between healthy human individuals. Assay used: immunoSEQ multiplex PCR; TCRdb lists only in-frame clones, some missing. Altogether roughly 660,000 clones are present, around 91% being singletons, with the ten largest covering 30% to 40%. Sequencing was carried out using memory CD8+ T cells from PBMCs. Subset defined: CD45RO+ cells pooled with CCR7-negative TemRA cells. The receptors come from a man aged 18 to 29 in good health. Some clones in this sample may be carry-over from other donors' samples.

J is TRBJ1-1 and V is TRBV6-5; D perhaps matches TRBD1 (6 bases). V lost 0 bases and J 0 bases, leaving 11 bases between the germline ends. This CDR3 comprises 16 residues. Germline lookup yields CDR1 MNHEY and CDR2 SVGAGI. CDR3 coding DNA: TGTGCCAGCAGTTACTCCGGACAGACTATGAACACTGAAGCTTTCTTT. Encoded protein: CASSYSGQTMNTEAFF.

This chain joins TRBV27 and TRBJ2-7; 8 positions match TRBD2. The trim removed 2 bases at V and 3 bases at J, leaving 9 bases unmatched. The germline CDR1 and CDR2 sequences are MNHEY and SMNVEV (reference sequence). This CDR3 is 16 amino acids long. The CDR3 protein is CASSLSVGLARYEQYF. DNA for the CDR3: TGTGCCAGCAGTTTAAGTGTTGGACTAGCACGCTACGAGCAGTACTTC.

The DNA for the CDR3 is TGTGCCAGCGGCAACAGGGGGTCATCAGGAAACACCATATATTTT. Its protein is CASGNRGSSGNTIYF. This chain connects TRBV27 to TRBJ1-3; 8 bases align to TRBD1. CDR3 length: 15 amino acids. Unmatched junction bases numbered 10, after V lost 8 bases and J lost 4 bases. CDR1 is MNHEY, CDR2 SMNVEV, per germline (reference sequence).

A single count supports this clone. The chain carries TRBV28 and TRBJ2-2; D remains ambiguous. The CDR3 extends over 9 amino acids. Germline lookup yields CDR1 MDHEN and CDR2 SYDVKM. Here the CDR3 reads CAVGGELFF. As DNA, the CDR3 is TGTGCAGTCGGCGGGGAGCTGTTTTTT.

The CDR3 DNA sequence: TGCGCCAGCAGCTTGGCAGGGGGACAAGGCAATCAGCCCCAGCATTTT. Amino acid sequence: CASSLAGGQGNQPQHF. The rearrangement links TRBV5-1 to TRBJ1-5, with 7 positions matching TRBD1. Germline loops: CDR1 SGHRS, CDR2 YFSETQ. The ends lost 0 bases at V and 2 bases at J; junction bases unmatched: 5. The CDR3 loop spans 16 amino acids.

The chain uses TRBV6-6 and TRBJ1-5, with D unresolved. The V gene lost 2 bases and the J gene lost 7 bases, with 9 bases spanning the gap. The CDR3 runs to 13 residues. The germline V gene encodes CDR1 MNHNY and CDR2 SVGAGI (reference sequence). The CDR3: CASSYTVSQPQHF. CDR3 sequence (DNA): TGTGCCAGCAGTTACACGGTTTCACAGCCCCAGCATTTT.

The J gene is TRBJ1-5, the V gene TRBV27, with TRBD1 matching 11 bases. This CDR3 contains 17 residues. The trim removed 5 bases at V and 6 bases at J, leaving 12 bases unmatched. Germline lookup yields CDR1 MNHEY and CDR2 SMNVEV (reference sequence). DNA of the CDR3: TGTGCCAGCAGTCAACTCCATGGACAGGGGGCCATTCAGCCCCAGCATTTT. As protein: CASSQLHGQGAIQPQHF.

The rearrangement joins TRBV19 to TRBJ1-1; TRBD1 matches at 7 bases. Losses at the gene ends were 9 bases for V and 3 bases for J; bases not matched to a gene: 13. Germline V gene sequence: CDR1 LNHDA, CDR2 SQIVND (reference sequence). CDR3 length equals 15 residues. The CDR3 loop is CASHLRQGGDTEAFF. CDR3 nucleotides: TGTGCCAGCCACCTTCGACAGGGTGGGGACACTGAAGCTTTCTTT.

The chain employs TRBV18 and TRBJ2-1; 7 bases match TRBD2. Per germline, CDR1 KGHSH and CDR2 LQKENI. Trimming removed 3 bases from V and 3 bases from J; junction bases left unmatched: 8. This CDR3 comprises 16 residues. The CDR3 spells CASSPLTSDHYNEQFF. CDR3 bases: TGTGCCAGCTCACCTCTAACTAGCGACCACTACAATGAGCAGTTCTTC. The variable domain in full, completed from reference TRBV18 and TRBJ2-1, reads NAGVMQNPRHLVRRRGQEARLRCSPMKGHSHVYWYRQLPEEGLKFMVYLQKENIIDESGMPKERFSAEFPKEGPSILRIQQVVRGDSAAYFCASSPLTSDHYNEQFFGPGTRLTVL.

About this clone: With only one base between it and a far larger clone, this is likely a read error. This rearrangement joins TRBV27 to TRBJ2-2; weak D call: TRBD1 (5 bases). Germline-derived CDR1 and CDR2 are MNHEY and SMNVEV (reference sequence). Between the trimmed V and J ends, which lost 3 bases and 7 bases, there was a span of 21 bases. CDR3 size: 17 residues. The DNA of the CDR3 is TGTGCCAGCAGTTTCCTCACAAGGGGCACTGTTGACGGGGAGCTGTTTTTT. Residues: CASSFLTRGTVDGELFF.

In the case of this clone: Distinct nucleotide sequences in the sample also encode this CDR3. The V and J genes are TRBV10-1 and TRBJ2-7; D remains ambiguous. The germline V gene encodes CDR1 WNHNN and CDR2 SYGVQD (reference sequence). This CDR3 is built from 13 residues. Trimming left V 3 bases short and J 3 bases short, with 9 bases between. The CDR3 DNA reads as TGCGCCAGCAGTGAAGTGGCAGGCTACGAGCAGTACTTC. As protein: CASSEVAGYEQYF.

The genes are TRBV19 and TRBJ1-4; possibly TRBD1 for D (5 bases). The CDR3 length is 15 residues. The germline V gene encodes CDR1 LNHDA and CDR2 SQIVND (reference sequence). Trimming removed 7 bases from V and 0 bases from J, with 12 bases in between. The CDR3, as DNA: TGTGCCAGTACCGAGGGGTTTGCAACTAATGAAAAACTGTTTTTT. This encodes CASTEGFATNEKLFF. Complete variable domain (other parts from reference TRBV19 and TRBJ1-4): DGGITQSPKYLFRKEGQNVTLSCEQNLNHDAMYWYRQDPGQGLRLIYYSQIVNDFQKGDIAEGYSVSREKKESFPLTVTSAQKNPTAFYLCASTEGFATNEKLFFGSGTQLSVL.

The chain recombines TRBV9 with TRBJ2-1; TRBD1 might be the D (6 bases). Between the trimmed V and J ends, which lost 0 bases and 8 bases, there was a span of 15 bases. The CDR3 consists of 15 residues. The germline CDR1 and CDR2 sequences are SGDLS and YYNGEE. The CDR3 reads CASSVGGQGYDEQFF. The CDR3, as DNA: TGTGCCAGCAGCGTAGGTGGGCAGGGGTACGATGAGCAGTTCTTC.

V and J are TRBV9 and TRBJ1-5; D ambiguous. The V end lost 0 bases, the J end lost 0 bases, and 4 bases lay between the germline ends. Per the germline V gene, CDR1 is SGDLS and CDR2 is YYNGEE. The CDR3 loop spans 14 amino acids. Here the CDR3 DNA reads TGTGCCAGCAGCGTAGGGGCTAGCAATCAGCCCCAGCATTTT. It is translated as CASSVGASNQPQHF. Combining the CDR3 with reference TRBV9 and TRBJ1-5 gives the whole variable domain DSGVTQTPKHLITATGQRVTLRCSPRSGDLSVYWYQQSLDQGLQFLIQYYNGEERAKGNILERFSAQQFPDLHSELNLSSLELGDSALYFCASSVGASNQPQHFGDGTRLSIL.

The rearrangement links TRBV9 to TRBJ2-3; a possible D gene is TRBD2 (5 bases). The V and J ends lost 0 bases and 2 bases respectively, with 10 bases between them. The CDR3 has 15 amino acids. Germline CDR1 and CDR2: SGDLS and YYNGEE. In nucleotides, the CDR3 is TGTGCCAGCAGCGTAGGCCAGCGGACCACAGATACGCAGTATTTT. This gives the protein CASSVGQRTTDTQYF.

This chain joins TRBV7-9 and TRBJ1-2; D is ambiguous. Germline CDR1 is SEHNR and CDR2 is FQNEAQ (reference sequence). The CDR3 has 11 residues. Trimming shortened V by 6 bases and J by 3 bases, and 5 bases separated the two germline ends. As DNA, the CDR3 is TGTGCCAGCAGGAGGGACTATGGCTACACCTTC. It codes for CASRRDYGYTF.

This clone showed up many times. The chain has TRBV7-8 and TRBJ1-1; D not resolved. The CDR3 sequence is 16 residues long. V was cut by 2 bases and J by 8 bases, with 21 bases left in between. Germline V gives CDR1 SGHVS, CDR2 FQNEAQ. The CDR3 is CASSLRSWPRDPEAFF. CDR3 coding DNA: TGTGCCAGCAGCTTAAGAAGCTGGCCCAGAGACCCAGAAGCTTTCTTT.

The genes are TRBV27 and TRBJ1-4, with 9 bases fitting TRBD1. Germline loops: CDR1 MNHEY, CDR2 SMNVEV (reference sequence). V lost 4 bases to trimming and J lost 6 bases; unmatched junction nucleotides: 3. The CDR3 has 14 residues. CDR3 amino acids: CASSSRTGDEKLFF. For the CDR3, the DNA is TGTGCCAGCAGTTCTCGGACAGGGGATGAAAAACTGTTTTTT. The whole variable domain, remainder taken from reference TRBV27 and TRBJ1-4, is EAQVTQNPRYLITVTGKKLTVTCSQNMNHEYMSWYRQDPGLGLRQIYYSMNVEVTDKGDVPEGYKVSRKEKRNFPLILESPSPNQTSLYFCASSSRTGDEKLFFGSGTQLSVL.

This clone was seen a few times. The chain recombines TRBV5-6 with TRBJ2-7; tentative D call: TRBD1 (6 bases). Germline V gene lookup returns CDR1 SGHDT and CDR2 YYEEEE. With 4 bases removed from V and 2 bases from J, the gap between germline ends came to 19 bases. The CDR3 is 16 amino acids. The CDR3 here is CASSLETGIFAYEQYF. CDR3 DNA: TGTGCCAGCAGCCTCGAAACAGGGATATTCGCCTACGAGCAGTACTTC.

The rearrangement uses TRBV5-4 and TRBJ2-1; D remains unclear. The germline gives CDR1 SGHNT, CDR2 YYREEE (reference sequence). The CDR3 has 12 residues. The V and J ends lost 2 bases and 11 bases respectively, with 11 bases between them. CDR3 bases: TGTGCCAGCAGCTTAGACGGTACTAAGCAGTTCTTC. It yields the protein CASSLDGTKQFF.

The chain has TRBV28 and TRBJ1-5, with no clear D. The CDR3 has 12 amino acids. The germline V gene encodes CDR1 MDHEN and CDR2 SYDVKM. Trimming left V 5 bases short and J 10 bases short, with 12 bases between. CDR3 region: CASSEEPGPQHF. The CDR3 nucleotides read TGTGCCAGCAGTGAGGAACCTGGACCCCAGCATTTT.

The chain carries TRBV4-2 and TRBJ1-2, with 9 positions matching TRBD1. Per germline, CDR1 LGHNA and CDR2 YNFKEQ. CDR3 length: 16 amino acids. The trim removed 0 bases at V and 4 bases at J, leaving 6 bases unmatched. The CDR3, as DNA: TGTGCCAGCAGCCAAGAATGGCGGACAGGGGCCTATGGCTACACCTTC. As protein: CASSQEWRTGAYGYTF.

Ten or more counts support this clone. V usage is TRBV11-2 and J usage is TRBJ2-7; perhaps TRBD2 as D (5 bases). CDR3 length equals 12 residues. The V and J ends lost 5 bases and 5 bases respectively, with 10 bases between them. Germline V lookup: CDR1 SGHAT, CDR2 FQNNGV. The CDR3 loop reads CASSLRVNEQYF. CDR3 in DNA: TGTGCCAGCAGCCTGAGGGTGAACGAGCAGTACTTC. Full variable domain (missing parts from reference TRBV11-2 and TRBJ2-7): EAGVAQSPRYKIIEKRQSVAFWCNPISGHATLYWYQQILGQGPKLLIQFQNNGVVDDSQLPKDRFSAERLKGVDSTLKIQPAKLEDSAVYLCASSLRVNEQYFGPGTRLTVT.

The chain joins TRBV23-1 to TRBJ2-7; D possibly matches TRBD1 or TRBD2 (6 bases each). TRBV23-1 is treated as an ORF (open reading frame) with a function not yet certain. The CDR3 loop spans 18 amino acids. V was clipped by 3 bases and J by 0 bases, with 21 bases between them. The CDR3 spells CASSQRDTYYFTSYEQYF. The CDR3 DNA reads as TGCGCCAGCAGTCAGCGGGACACTTACTACTTCACCTCCTACGAGCAGTACTTC.

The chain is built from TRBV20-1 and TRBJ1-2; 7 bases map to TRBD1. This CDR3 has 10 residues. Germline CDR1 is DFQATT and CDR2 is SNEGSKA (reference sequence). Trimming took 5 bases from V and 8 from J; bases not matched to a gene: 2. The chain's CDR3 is CSAWGQGYTF. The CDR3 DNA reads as TGCAGTGCTTGGGGACAGGGCTACACCTTC.

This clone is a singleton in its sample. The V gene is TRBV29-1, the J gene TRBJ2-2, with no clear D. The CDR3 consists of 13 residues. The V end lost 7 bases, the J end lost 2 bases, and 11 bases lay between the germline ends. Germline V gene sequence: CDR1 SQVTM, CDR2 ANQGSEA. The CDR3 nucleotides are TGCAGCGCTGGACCCGCAAACACCGGGGAGCTGTTTTTT. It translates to CSAGPANTGELFF.

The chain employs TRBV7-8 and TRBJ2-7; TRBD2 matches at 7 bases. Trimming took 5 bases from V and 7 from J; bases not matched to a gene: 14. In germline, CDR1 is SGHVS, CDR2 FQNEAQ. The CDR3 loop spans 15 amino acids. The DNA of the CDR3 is TGTGCCAGCAGCGGCTTAGGGGAGGGCTCATGGGAGCAGTACTTC. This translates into CASSGLGEGSWEQYF.